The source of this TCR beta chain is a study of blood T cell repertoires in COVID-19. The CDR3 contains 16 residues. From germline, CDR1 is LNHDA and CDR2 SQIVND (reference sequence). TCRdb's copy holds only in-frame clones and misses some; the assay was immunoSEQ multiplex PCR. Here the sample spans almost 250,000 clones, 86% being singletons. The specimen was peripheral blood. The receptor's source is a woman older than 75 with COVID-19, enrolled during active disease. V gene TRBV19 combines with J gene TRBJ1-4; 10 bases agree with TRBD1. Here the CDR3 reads CATTRDRGVSTGKLFF. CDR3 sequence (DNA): TGTGCAACCACCAGGGACAGGGGCGTTTCGACTGGAAAACTGTTTTTT.